This section outlines one T cell receptor beta chain sequence together with its context. The J segment lost 9 bases and the V segment lost 5 bases, leaving 4 bases of the junction unmatched. Germline CDR1 and CDR2: KGHSH and LQKENI. CDR3 size: 13 residues. This entry belongs to a study of early T cells in non-severe SARS-CoV-2 infection. TCRdb ran MiXCR on the 5' RACE reads and lists one entry per CDR3 protein. The sample includes 75,000 to 95,000 distinct CDR3 sequences, around 16% of them seen just once. The sample here was whole blood, taken at baseline. This chain joins TRBV18 and TRBJ2-1, with TRBD1 matching 10 bases. This receptor was obtained from an adult who was a healthcare worker with PCR-confirmed SARS-CoV-2 infection or an uninfected control (not recorded which). This CDR3 is CASSGTGDSEQFF. CDR3 sequence (DNA): TGTGCCAGCTCAGGGACAGGGGACTCTGAGCAGTTCTTC.